The 16 T cell receptor beta chains presented below share a single source sample, sequenced in a study of blood T cell repertoires in COVID-19. The data were produced by immunoSEQ multiplex PCR, yet TCRdb's version contains in-frame clones alone and is incomplete. In the table there are some 80,000 clones, 86% of which are singletons. Sequenced: peripheral blood. These receptors all stem from a man aged 50-59 years with active or convalescent COVID-19.

This clone occurred a few times. The CDR3 DNA reads as TGTGCCAGCACCATGATGAGGGGGAATCAGCCCCAGCATTTT. It yields the protein CASTMMRGNQPQHF. This chain uses TRBV6-5 with TRBJ1-5; D may be TRBD1 (6 bases). The CDR3 runs 14 residues. Trimming cost V 7 bases and J 4 bases, with 14 bases left between them. The V gene's germline CDR1 is MNHEY and CDR2 SVGAGI.

The rearrangement uses TRBV6-5 and TRBJ1-6, with no clear D. Germline-derived CDR1 and CDR2 are MNHEY and SVGAGI. CDR3 length: 14 amino acids. Trimming took off 7 bases at V and 8 bases at J, with 15 bases between the two ends. DNA of the CDR3: TGTGCCAGCACCACGGGGTCCCAGGATTCACCCCTCCACTTT. It codes for CASTTGSQDSPLHF.

Only one count was recorded for this clone. The chain couples TRBV13 to TRBJ1-3; D not resolved. Germline V gene data show CDR1 as PRHDT and CDR2 as FYEKMQ (reference sequence). This CDR3 region has 15 residues. The V end lost 0 bases, the J end lost 0 bases, and 6 bases lay between the germline ends. CDR3 bases: TGTGCCAGCAGCTTAGGACAGCTCTCTGGAAACACCATATATTTT. Protein product: CASSLGQLSGNTIYF.

The chain employs TRBV19 and TRBJ2-2; 7 bases are shared with TRBD1. From germline, CDR1 is LNHDA and CDR2 SQIVND (reference sequence). The CDR3 contains 14 residues. Trimming cost V 6 bases and J 4 bases; bases outside gene matches: 5. DNA of the CDR3: TGTGCCAGTAGGACAGGGATCTTCACCGGGGAGCTGTTTTTT. This translates into CASRTGIFTGELFF.

The chain employs TRBV9 and TRBJ2-3, with D unresolved. This CDR3 contains 14 residues. Germline values: CDR1 SGDLS, CDR2 YYNGEE. V gave up 3 bases and J gave up 3 bases, with 11 bases separating them. CDR3 in DNA: TGTGCCAGCAGCGCCAACACAGTAACAGATACGCAGTATTTT. Its protein product is CASSANTVTDTQYF.

The chain uses TRBV28 and TRBJ1-3; weak D call: TRBD1 (6 bases). The ends were cut back, 7 bases at V and 4 bases at J, with 14 bases in the middle. The V gene's germline CDR1 is MDHEN and CDR2 SYDVKM. CDR3 length: 14 residues. In nucleotides, the CDR3 is TGTGCCAGCATTGACAGGTTAACGGGAAACACCATATATTTT. This sequence encodes CASIDRLTGNTIYF.

The genes are TRBV19 and TRBJ2-7, with D perhaps TRBD2 (6 bases). Trimming took off 5 bases at V and 1 base at J, with 9 bases between the two ends. The CDR3 has 13 amino acids. Germline V gene data show CDR1 as LNHDA and CDR2 as SQIVND (reference sequence). CDR3 loop: CASSWTISYEQYF. CDR3 nucleotides: TGTGCCAGTAGTTGGACTATTTCCTACGAGCAGTACTTC.

The chain combines TRBV6-5 with TRBJ1-2, with TRBD1 identical over 8 bases. Germline CDR1 reads MNHEY; CDR2 reads SVGAGI. Trimming took 8 bases from V and 3 from J; bases not matched to a gene: 5. The CDR3 sequence is 13 residues long. CDR3 bases: TGTGCCAGCCAGGGGGCCACGGACTATGGCTACACCTTC. This sequence encodes CASQGATDYGYTF.

The chain couples TRBV27 to TRBJ1-4, with D unclear. Trimming pared 6 bases from V and 4 bases from J, leaving 12 bases between. CDR3 length equals 14 residues. Germline V CDR1 and CDR2: MNHEY, SMNVEV (reference sequence). The CDR3 is CASRQTNLNEKLFF. CDR3 nucleotides: TGTGCCAGCAGACAGACAAACCTTAATGAAAAACTGTTTTTT. Supplemented by reference TRBV27 and TRBJ1-4, the full variable domain reads EAQVTQNPRYLITVTGKKLTVTCSQNMNHEYMSWYRQDPGLGLRQIYYSMNVEVTDKGDVPEGYKVSRKEKRNFPLILESPSPNQTSLYFCASRQTNLNEKLFFGSGTQLSVL.

The chain couples TRBV7-6 to TRBJ2-3; 13 nucleotides match TRBD2. CDR3 length: 16 amino acids. Germline loops: CDR1 SGHVS, CDR2 FNYEAQ. The V segment lost 4 bases and the J segment 1 base; nucleotides outside the gene matches: 2. In nucleotides, the CDR3 is TGTGCCAGCAGCTCTGGGACTAGCGGGGGCACAGATACGCAGTATTTT. It encodes CASSSGTSGGTDTQYF. The entire variable domain, with the rest obtained from reference TRBV7-6 and TRBJ2-3, is as follows: GAGVSQSPRYKVTKRGQDVALRCDPISGHVSLYWYRQALGQGPEFLTYFNYEAQQDKSGLPNDRFSAERPEGSISTLTIQRTEQRDSAMYRCASSSGTSGGTDTQYFGPGTRLTVL.

The rearrangement joins TRBV28 to TRBJ1-4; TRBD1 aligns across 9 bases. The CDR3 spans 13 residues. Germline CDR1 and CDR2: MDHEN and SYDVKM. After removal of 10 bases from V and 7 bases from J, the junction contained 7 bases not matched to a gene. The DNA of the CDR3 is TGTGCCATCCCGGACAGGGGTAGTGAAAAACTGTTTTTT. The encoded protein is CAIPDRGSEKLFF.

This sequence joins TRBV21-1 and TRBJ2-3; whether TRBD2, the table's D call, matches the DNA was not checked. TRBV21-1 corresponds to a pseudogene. The CDR3 is made up of 13 amino acids. The CDR3 here is CARDNSATDTQYF. The CDR3 DNA sequence: TGTGCCAGAGATAATAGTGCCACAGATACGCAGTATTTT.

The chain has TRBV3-1 (or the pseudogene TRBV3-2) and TRBJ1-2, with TRBD1 as a possible D gene (5 bases). Germline CDR1 and CDR2: LGHDT and YNNKEL (reference sequence). Trimming cost V 4 bases and J 8 bases, with 14 bases left between them. The CDR3 covers 13 residues. This CDR3 reads CASSPGGGFGYTF. The CDR3, as DNA: TGTGCCAGCAGCCCCGGGGGGGGGTTCGGCTACACCTTC.

This sequence joins TRBV2 and TRBJ2-5; no definite D call. Trimming took 6 bases from V and 0 from J, leaving 11 bases between them. There are 14 residues in the CDR3. CDR1 SNHLY and CDR2 FYNNEI come from the germline V gene. The CDR3 bases are TGTGCCAGCAGAAAGACATTTTACCAAGAGACCCAGTACTTC. It encodes CASRKTFYQETQYF. The whole variable domain, filled in from reference TRBV2 and TRBJ2-5, reads EPEVTQTPSHQVTQMGQEVILRCVPISNHLYFYWYRQILGQKVEFLVSFYNNEISEKSEIFDDQFSVERPDGSNFTLKIRSTKLEDSAMYFCASRKTFYQETQYFGPGTRLLVL.

The CDR3 region has the DNA TGCGCCAGCTCGGTAGCGGGCACAGATACGCAGTATTTT. This codes for CASSVAGTDTQYF. The chain is built from TRBV5-1 and TRBJ2-3; weak D call: TRBD2 (6 bases). Germline-derived CDR1 and CDR2 are SGHRS and YFSETQ. V dropped 7 bases and J dropped 1 base, with 10 bases sitting between them. This CDR3 spans 13 amino acids.

The V gene is TRBV10-3, the J gene TRBJ2-2; 7 bases are shared with TRBD1. The ends lost 9 bases at V and 4 bases at J; junction bases unmatched: 5. CDR1 and CDR2 from the germline V gene are ENHRY and SYGVKD. The CDR3 is 13 amino acids. CDR3 coding DNA: TGTGCCATGAACAGGGGTGCCACCGGGGAGCTGTTTTTT. It encodes CAMNRGATGELFF.